This T cell receptor (beta chain) was recovered during a study of somatic mutations in cytotoxic T cells in rheumatoid arthritis. Repertoires were generated with immunoSEQ multiplex PCR, while TCRdb's copy carries only in-frame clones and drops some. The repertoire holds 10,000 to 13,000 clones, with approximately 79% as singletons. V lost 5 bases, J lost 0 bases, and 10 bases lay in between. Germline CDR1 is LNHDA and CDR2 is SQIVND (reference sequence). This CDR3 spans 14 amino acids. Material for sequencing was CD8+ T cells sorted from blood. The V gene is TRBV19, the J gene TRBJ1-1, with D unclear. The source of this sequence is an adult with rheumatoid arthritis. CDR3 sequence reads: CASSAGLLNTEAFF. The CDR3 DNA reads TGTGCCAGTAGTGCAGGACTGCTGAACACTGAAGCTTTCTTT.